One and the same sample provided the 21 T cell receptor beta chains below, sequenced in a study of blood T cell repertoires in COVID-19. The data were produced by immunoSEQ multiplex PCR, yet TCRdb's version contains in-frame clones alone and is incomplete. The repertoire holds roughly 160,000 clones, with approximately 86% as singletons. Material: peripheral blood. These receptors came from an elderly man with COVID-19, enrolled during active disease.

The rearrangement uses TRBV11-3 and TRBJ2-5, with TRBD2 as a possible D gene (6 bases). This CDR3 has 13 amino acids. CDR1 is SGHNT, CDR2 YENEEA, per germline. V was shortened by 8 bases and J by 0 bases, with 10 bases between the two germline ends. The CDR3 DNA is TGTGCCAGCGGTAGGGACTACCAAGAGACCCAGTACTTC. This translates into CASGRDYQETQYF.

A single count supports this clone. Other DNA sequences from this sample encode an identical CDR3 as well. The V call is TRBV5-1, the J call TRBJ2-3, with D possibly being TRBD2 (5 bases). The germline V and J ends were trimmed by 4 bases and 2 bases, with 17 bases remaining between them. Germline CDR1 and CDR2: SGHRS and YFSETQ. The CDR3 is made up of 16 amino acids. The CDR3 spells CASSRMGAGNTDTQYF. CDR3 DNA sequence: TGCGCCAGCAGCCGTATGGGCGCGGGTAACACAGATACGCAGTATTTT.

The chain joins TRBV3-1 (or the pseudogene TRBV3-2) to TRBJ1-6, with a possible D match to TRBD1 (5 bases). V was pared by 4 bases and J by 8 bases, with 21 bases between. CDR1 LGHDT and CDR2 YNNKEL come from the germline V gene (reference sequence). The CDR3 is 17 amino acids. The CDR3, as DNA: TGTGCCAGCAGCCTAGTCCCTATGGGGGGAATCGATTCACCCCTCCACTTT. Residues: CASSLVPMGGIDSPLHF.

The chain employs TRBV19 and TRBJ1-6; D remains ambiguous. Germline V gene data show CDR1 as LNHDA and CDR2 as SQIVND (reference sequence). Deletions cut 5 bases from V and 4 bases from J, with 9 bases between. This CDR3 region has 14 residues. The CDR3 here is CASSSTRYNSPLHF. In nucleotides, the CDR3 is TGTGCCAGTAGTTCGACACGGTATAATTCACCCCTCCACTTT. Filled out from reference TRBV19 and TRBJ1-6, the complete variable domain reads DGGITQSPKYLFRKEGQNVTLSCEQNLNHDAMYWYRQDPGQGLRLIYYSQIVNDFQKGDIAEGYSVSREKKESFPLTVTSAQKNPTAFYLCASSSTRYNSPLHFGNGTRLTVT.

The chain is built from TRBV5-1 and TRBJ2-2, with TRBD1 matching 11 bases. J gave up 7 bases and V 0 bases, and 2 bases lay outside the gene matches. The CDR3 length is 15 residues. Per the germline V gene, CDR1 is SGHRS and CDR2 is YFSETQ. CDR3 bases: TGCGCCAGCAGCTTGGGGACAGGGGGCATCGGGGAGCTGTTTTTT. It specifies CASSLGTGGIGELFF.

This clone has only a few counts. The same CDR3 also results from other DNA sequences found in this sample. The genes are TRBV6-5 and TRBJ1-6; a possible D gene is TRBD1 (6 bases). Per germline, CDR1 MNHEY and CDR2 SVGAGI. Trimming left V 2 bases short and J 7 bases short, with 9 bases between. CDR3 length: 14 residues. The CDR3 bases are TGTGCCAGCAGTTACGGGCAGGGGAATTCACCCCTCCACTTT. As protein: CASSYGQGNSPLHF.

The CDR3 region has the DNA TGTGCCAGCAGCTTAACCACGGACAGGATTAATTCACCCCTCCACTTT. Residues: CASSLTTDRINSPLHF. The chain joins TRBV5-5 to TRBJ1-6; 7 bases agree with TRBD1. Germline lookup yields CDR1 SGHKS and CDR2 YYEKEE (reference sequence). Trimming at V came to 2 bases and at J to 6 bases, leaving 8 bases not matched to a gene. The CDR3 sequence is 16 residues long.

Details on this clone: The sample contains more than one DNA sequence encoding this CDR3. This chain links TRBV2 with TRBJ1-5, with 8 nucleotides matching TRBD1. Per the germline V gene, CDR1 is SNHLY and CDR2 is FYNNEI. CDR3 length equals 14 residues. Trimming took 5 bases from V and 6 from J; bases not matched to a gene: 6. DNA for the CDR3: TGTGCCAGCAGTCGCCAGGGGGCAGGTCAGCCCCAGCATTTT. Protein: CASSRQGAGQPQHF.

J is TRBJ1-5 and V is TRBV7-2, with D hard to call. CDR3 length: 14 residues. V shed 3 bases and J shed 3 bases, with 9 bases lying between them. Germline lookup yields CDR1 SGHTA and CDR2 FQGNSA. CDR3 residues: CASSFNSNNQPQHF. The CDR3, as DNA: TGTGCCAGCAGCTTTAACAGTAACAATCAGCCCCAGCATTTT.

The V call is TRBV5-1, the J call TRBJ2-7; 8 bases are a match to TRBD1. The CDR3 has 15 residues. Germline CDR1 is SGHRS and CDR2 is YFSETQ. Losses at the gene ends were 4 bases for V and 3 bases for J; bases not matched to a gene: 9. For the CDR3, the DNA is TGCGCCAGCAGCCCGGACAGGGACTCCTTCTACGAGCAGTACTTC. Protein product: CASSPDRDSFYEQYF.

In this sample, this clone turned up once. CDR3 in DNA: TGTGCCAGCAGCCCCTTCGGTGGCATTCAGTACTTC. As protein: CASSPFGGIQYF. The V call is TRBV7-8, the J call TRBJ2-4; unclear D gene. Trimming took off 5 bases at V and 9 bases at J, with 11 bases between the two ends. In germline, CDR1 is SGHVS, CDR2 FQNEAQ. The CDR3 consists of 12 residues.

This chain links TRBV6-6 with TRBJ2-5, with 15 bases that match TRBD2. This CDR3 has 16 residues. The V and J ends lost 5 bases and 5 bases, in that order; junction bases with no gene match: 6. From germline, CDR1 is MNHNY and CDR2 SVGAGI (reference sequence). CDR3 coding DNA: TGTGCCAGCAGTGGGACTAGCGGGGGGTCCCCCGAGACCCAGTACTTC. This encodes CASSGTSGGSPETQYF.

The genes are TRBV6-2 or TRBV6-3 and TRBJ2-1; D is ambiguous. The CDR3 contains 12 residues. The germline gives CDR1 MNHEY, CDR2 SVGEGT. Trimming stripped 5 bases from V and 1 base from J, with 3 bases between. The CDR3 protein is CASSQSYNEQFF. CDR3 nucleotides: TGTGCCAGCAGTCAGTCCTACAATGAGCAGTTCTTC.

The CDR3 coding sequence is TGTGCCACCAGCAGGGGACAGGGGGCAAATTCACCCCTCCACTTT. Residues: CATSRGQGANSPLHF. The rearrangement uses TRBV15 and TRBJ1-6; 12 bases align to TRBD1. V gave up 3 bases and J gave up 7 bases; unmatched junction bases: 1. This CDR3 has 15 residues. CDR1 and CDR2 (germline): LNHNV, YYDKDF (reference sequence). Complete variable domain (other parts from reference TRBV15 and TRBJ1-6): DAMVIQNPRYQVTQFGKPVTLSCSQTLNHNVMYWYQQKSSQAPKLLFHYYDKDFNNEADTPDNFQSRRPNTSFCFLDIRSPGLGDTAMYLCATSRGQGANSPLHFGNGTRLTVT.

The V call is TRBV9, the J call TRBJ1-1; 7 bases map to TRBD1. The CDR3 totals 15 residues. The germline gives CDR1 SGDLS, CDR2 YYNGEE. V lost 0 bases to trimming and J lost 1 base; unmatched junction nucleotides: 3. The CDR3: CASSVEWTGNTEAFF. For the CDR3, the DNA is TGTGCCAGCAGCGTAGAGTGGACAGGGAACACTGAAGCTTTCTTT.

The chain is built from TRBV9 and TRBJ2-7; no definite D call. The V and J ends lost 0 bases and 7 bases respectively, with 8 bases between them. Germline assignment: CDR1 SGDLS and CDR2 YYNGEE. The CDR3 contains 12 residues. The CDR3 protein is CASSVGDTEQYF. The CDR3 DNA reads TGTGCCAGCAGCGTAGGCGACACTGAGCAGTACTTC.

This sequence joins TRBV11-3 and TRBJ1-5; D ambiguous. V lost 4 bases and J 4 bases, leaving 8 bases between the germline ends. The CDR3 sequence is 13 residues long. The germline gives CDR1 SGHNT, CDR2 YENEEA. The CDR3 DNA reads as TGTGCCAGCAGCTCATCGGGGAATCAGCCCCAGCATTTT. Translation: CASSSSGNQPQHF.

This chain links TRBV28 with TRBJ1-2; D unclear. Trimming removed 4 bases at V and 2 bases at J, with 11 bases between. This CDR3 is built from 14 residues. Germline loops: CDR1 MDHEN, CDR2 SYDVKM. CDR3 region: CASSWAALNYGYTF. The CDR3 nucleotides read TGTGCCAGCAGTTGGGCAGCCCTAAACTATGGCTACACCTTC.

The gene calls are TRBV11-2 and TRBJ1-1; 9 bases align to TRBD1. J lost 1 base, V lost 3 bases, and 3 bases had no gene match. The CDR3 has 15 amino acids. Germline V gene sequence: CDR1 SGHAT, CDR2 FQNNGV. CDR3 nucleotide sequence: TGTGCCAGCAGCTTCGTGGGACAGGGGAACACTGAAGCTTTCTTT. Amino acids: CASSFVGQGNTEAFF.

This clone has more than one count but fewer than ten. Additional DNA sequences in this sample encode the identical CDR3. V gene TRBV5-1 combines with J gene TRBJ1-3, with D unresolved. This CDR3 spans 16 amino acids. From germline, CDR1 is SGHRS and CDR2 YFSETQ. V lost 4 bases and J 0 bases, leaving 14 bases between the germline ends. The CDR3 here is CASSLGGLSSGNTIYF. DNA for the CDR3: TGCGCCAGCAGCCTCGGAGGGTTGAGCTCTGGAAACACCATATATTTT.

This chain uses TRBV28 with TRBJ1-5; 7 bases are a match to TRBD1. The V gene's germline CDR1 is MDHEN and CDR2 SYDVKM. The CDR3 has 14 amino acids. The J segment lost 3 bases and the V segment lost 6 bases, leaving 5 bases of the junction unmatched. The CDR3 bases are TGTGCCAGCAGGGTCGGGACAGTCAATCAGCCCCAGCATTTT. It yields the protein CASRVGTVNQPQHF. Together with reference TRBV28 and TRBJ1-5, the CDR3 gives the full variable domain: DVKVTQSSRYLVKRTGEKVFLECVQDMDHENMFWYRQDPGLGLRLIYFSYDVKMKEKGDIPEGYSVSREKKERFSLILESASTNQTSMYLCASRVGTVNQPQHFGDGTRLSIL.